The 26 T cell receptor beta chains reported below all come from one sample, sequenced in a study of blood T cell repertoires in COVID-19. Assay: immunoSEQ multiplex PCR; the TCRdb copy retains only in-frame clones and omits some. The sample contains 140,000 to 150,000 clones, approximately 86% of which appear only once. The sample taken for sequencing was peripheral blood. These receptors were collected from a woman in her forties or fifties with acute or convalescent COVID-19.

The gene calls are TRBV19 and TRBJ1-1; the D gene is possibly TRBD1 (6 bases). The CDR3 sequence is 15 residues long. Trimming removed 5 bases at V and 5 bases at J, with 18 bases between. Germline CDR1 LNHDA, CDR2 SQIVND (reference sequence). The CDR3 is CASSAYMGAGTEAFF. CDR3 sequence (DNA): TGTGCCAGTAGTGCGTACATGGGGGCTGGAACTGAAGCTTTCTTT.

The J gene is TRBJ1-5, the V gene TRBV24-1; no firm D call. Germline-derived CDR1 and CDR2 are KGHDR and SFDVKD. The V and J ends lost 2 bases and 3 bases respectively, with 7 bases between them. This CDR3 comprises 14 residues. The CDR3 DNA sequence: TGTGCCACCAGTGATTCCCTACTCAATCAGCCCCAGCATTTT. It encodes CATSDSLLNQPQHF.

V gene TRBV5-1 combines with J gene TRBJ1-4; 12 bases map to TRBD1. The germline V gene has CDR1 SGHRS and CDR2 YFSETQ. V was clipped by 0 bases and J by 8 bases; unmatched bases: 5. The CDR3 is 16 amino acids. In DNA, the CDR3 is TGCGCCAGCAGCTTGGCCGGGACAGGGGGCGAGGAAAAACTGTTTTTT. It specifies CASSLAGTGGEEKLFF.

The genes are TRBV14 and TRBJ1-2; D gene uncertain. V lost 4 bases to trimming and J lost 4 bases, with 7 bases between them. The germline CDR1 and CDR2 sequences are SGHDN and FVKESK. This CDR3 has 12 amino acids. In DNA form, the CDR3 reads TGTGCCAGCAGCCCCACGGGCTATGGCTACACCTTC. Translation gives CASSPTGYGYTF.

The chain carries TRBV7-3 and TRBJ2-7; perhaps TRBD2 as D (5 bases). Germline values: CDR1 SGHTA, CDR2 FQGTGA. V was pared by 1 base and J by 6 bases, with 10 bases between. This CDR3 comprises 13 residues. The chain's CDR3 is CASSLIPSSEQYF. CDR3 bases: TGTGCCAGCAGCTTAATTCCTAGCAGCGAGCAGTACTTC.

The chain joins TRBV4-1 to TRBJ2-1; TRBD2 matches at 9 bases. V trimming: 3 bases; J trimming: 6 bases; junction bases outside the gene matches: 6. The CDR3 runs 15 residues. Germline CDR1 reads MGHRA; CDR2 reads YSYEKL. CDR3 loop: CASSQGLRGGNEQFF. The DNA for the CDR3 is TGCGCCAGCAGCCAGGGCTTGCGGGGGGGCAATGAGCAGTTCTTC.

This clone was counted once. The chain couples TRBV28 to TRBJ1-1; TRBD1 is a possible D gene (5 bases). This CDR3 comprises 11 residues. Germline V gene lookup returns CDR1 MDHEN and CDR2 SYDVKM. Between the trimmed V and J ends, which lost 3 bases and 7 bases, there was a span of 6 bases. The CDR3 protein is CASSFQGEAFF. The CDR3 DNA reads TGTGCCAGCAGTTTCCAGGGTGAAGCTTTCTTT.

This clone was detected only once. The DNA of the CDR3 is TGTGCCATCAGTGAGTCAGGGACAGGCCCTAACTATGGCTACACCTTC. Protein: CAISESGTGPNYGYTF. V is TRBV10-3 and J is TRBJ1-2; TRBD1 matches at 8 bases. This CDR3 region has 16 residues. Trimming at V came to 0 bases and at J to 0 bases, leaving 3 bases not matched to a gene. Germline V gene lookup returns CDR1 ENHRY and CDR2 SYGVKD.

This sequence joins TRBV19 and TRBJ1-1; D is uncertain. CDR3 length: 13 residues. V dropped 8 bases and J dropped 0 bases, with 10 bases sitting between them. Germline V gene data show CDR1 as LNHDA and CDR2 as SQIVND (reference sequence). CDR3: CASAVPLNTEAFF. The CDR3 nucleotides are TGTGCCAGTGCAGTCCCGCTGAACACTGAAGCTTTCTTT.

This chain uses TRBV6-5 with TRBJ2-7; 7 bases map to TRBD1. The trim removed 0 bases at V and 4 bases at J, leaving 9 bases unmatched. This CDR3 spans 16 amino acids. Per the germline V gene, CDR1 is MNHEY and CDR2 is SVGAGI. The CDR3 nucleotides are TGTGCCAGCAGTTACTCGACAAGGGGGCATGGGTACGAGCAGTACTTC. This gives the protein CASSYSTRGHGYEQYF.

This chain's CDR3 is CASSQGVAGVADTQYF. Here the CDR3 DNA reads TGTGCCAGCAGCCAAGGGGTAGCGGGGGTTGCAGATACGCAGTATTTT. The chain carries TRBV3-1 (or the pseudogene TRBV3-2) and TRBJ2-3; 9 bases align to TRBD2. CDR1 and CDR2 (germline): LGHDT, YNNKEL (reference sequence). Germline trimming cut 1 base from V and 4 bases from J; bases unmatched to any gene: 6. The length of the CDR3 is 16 residues.

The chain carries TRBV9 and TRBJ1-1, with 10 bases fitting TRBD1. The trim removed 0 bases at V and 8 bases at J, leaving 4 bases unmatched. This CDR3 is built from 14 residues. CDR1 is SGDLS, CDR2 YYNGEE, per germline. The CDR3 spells CASSVGDRGREAFF. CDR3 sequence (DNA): TGTGCCAGCAGCGTAGGGGACAGGGGCAGAGAAGCTTTCTTT.

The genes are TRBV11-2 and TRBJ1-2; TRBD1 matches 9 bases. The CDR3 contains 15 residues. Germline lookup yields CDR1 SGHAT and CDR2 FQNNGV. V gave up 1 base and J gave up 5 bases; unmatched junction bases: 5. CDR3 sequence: CASSLGSGQGYGYTF. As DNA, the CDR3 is TGTGCCAGCAGCTTAGGTTCGGGACAGGGATATGGCTACACCTTC.

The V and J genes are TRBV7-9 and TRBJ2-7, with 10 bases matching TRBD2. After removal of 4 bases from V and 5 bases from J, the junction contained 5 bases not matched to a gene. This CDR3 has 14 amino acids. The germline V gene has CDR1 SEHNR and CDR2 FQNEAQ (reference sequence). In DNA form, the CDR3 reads TGTGCCAGCAGCTACAGCGGGAGGGCCAACGAGCAGTACTTC. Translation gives CASSYSGRANEQYF.

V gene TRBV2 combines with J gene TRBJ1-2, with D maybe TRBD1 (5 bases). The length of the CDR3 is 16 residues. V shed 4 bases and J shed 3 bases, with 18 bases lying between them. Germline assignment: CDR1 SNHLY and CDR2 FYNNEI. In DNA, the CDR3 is TGTGCCAGCAGTGGCCGTGACAGACTTGGCGACTATGGCTACACCTTC. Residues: CASSGRDRLGDYGYTF.

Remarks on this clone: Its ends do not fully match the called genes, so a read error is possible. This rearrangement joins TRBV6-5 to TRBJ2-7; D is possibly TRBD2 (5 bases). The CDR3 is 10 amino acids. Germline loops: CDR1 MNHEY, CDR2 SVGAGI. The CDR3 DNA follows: TGCCGAAGGACTCCTTACGAGCAGTACTTC. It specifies CRRTPYEQYF.

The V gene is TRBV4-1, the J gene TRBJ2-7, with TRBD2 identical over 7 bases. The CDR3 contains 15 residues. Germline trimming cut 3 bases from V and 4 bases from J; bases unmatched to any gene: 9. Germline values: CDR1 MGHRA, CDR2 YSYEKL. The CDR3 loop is CASSQWGGKNYEQYF. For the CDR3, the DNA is TGCGCCAGCAGCCAGTGGGGGGGGAAGAATTACGAGCAGTACTTC.

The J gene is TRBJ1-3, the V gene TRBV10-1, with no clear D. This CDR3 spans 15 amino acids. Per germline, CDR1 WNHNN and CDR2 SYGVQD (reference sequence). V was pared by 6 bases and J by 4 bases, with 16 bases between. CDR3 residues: CASSPWEGEGNTIYF. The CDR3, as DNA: TGCGCCAGCAGCCCTTGGGAGGGCGAAGGAAACACCATATATTTT.

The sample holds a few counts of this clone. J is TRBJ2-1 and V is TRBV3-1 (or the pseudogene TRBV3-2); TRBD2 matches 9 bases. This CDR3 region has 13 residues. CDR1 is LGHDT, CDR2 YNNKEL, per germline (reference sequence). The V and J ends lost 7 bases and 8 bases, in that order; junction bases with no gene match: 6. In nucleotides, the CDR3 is TGTGCCAGCACCTCTAGCGGGATAGATGAGCAGTTCTTC. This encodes CASTSSGIDEQFF.

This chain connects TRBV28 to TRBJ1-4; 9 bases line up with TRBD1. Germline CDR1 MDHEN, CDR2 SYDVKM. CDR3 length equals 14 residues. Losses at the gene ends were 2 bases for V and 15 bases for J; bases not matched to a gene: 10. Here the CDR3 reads CASSLGDRVRGLFF. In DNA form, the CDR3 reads TGTGCCAGCAGTTTAGGGGACAGGGTCCGTGGGTTGTTTTTT.

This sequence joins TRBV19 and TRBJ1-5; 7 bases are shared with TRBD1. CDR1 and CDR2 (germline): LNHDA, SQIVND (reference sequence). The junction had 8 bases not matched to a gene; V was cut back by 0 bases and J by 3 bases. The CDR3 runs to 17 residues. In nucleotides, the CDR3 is TGTGCCAGTAGTATAGACCCCCCGGGACAGTCCAATCAGCCCCAGCATTTT. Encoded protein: CASSIDPPGQSNQPQHF.

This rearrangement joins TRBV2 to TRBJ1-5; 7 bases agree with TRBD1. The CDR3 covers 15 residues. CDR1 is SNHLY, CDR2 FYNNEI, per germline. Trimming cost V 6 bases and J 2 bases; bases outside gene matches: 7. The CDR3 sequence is CASSKGAAGNQPQHF. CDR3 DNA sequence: TGTGCCAGCAGCAAGGGGGCAGCGGGCAATCAGCCCCAGCATTTT.

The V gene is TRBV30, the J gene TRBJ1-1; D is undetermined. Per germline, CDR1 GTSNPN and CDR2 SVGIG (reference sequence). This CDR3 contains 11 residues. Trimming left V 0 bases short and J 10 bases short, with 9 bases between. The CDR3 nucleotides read TGTGCCTGGAGTGTCGGGAGCCGAGCTTTCTTT. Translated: CAWSVGSRAFF.

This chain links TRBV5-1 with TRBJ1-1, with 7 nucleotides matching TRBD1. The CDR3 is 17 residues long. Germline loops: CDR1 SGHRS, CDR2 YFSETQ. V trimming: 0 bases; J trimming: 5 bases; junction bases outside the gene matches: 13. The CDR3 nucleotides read TGCGCCAGCAGCTTGGAAAGGGGGCGCGAATGGGAAACTGAAGCTTTCTTT. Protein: CASSLERGREWETEAFF.

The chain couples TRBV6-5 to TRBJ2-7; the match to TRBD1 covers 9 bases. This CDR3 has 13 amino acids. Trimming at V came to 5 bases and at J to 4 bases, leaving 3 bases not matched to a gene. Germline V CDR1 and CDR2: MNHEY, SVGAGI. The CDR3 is CASSLGQGYEQYF. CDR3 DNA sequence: TGTGCCAGCAGTCTGGGACAGGGATACGAGCAGTACTTC.

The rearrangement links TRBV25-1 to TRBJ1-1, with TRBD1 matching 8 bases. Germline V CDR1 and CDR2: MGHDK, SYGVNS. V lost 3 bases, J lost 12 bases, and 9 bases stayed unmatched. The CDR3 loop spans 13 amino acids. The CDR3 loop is CASSDKVTGDPFF. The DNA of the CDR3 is TGTGCCAGCAGTGACAAGGTGACAGGGGATCCTTTCTTT.